This T cell receptor (beta chain) was sequenced during a study of T cell responses to AZD1222 COVID-19 vaccine. Notes on the study in general: Scientists sampled the repertoires only once the peak T cell response had passed.

The assay was immunoSEQ multiplex PCR, and TCRdb's table has in-frame clones only and misses some. The repertoire holds about 200,000 clones, with 85% to 95% as singletons. This clone was seen more than once but under ten times. The antigen is undetermined. This CDR3 region has 14 residues. Trimming left V 4 bases short and J 3 bases short, with 11 bases between. Germline CDR1 and CDR2: SGHDT and YYEEEE. This clonotype was sampled from an adult who received the AZD1222 COVID-19 vaccine. This sample comprised peripheral blood, obtained 28 days after the second AZD1222 dose. This sequence joins TRBV5-6 and TRBJ1-5; D gene ambiguous. The DNA for the CDR3 is TGTGCCAGCAGCCCAGAGAGGCACAATCAGCCCCAGCATTTT. It is translated as CASSPERHNQPQHF.